This TCR beta chain was captured in a study of low-dose radiotherapy and immunotherapy resistance in tumors. At the level of the study: With fractions of 0.5 Gy given every 2 weeks, Cohort 1 accumulated a total of 6.5 Gy. Patients were given intravenous nivolumab 240 mg every two weeks plus ipilimumab 1 mg/kg every six weeks. On a schedule of every two weeks, intravenous cyclophosphamide at a dose of 200 mg/m2 was delivered one day before each radiation and immunotherapy administration.

Time point in this sample: after trial treatment. Stated treatment: LDRT plus nivolumab, ipilimumab, low-dose cyclophosphamide and aspirin (RACIN trial). Covering alpha and beta chains, TRAV- and TRBV-specific primers were used for the first-strand cDNA. Amplification, which lasted 20 PCR cycles, used a constant-region primer and V-primer adapter to amplify TCRs. TCRdb analysed the reads with MiXCR anew, one entry per CDR3 protein. In the table there are 35,000 to 50,000 distinct CDR3 sequences, less than 25% of which are singletons. The table lists this clonotype with many counts. Sequenced here: PBMCs, sampled after low-dose radiotherapy plus immunotherapy. The clonotype comes from a female donor with ovarian cancer.

The chain's CDR3 is CASSPPGQLNYGYTF. The CDR3 DNA reads TGTGCCAGCAGCCCCCCGGGACAGCTAAACTATGGCTACACCTTC. This chain connects TRBV21-1 to TRBJ1-2; the table assigns TRBD1, which was not confirmed against the DNA. TRBV21-1 is a pseudogene locus. The CDR3 runs 15 residues.